Below, 26 T cell receptor beta chains from the same sample are listed, as sequenced in a study of radiotherapy plus CTLA-4 blockade in lung cancer. Assay: immunoSEQ multiplex PCR; the TCRdb copy retains only in-frame clones and omits some. Of fewer than 90,000 clones detected, under 85% appear once; the ten largest clones hold roughly 0.8%. The specimen comprised peripheral blood, sampled from a patient treated with radiotherapy plus ipilimumab. The receptors derive from a human donor with non-small cell lung cancer who had stable disease on radiotherapy plus ipilimumab.

The chain combines TRBV28 with TRBJ2-7; a weak D match, TRBD2 (5 bases). V lost 6 bases and J lost 6, with 12 bases in between. The CDR3 consists of 12 residues. CDR1 and CDR2 (germline): MDHEN, SYDVKM. CDR3 sequence reads: CASSQLGSEQYF. The CDR3 nucleotides are TGTGCCAGCAGCCAACTAGGTAGCGAGCAGTACTTC. Combining the CDR3 with reference TRBV28 and TRBJ2-7 gives the whole variable domain DVKVTQSSRYLVKRTGEKVFLECVQDMDHENMFWYRQDPGLGLRLIYFSYDVKMKEKGDIPEGYSVSREKKERFSLILESASTNQTSMYLCASSQLGSEQYFGPGTRLTVT.

This chain connects TRBV7-3 to TRBJ2-1; 9 bases match TRBD2. Trimming took 5 bases from V and 0 from J; bases not matched to a gene: 2. Looked up from germline, CDR1 is SGHTA and CDR2 is FQGTGA. CDR3 length: 15 amino acids. CDR3 sequence reads: CASSISGSSYNEQFF. DNA for the CDR3: TGTGCCAGCAGCATTAGCGGGAGCTCCTACAATGAGCAGTTCTTC.

CDR3 bases: TGTGCCAGCAGTTACCCGACCGTTTTTGACGGAGAAGCTTTCTTT. It specifies CASSYPTVFDGEAFF. V and J are TRBV6-5 and TRBJ1-1; no clear D gene. The CDR3 spans 15 residues. CDR1 is MNHEY and CDR2 is SVGAGI in the germline V gene. The V gene lost 2 bases and the J gene lost 8 bases, with 18 bases spanning the gap.

The chain joins TRBV27 to TRBJ2-7; TRBD2 matches at 13 bases. Per the germline V gene, CDR1 is MNHEY and CDR2 is SMNVEV (reference sequence). The CDR3 sequence is 17 residues long. Trimming took 5 bases from V and 0 from J; bases not matched to a gene: 7. CDR3 bases: TGTGCCAGCAGTACGTGGACTAGCGGGAGATCCTCCTACGAGCAGTACTTC. As protein: CASSTWTSGRSSYEQYF.

CDR3: CASRTGQAINQPQHF. CDR3 in DNA: TGTGCCAGCAGAACGGGACAGGCGATCAATCAGCCCCAGCATTTT. The chain carries TRBV2 and TRBJ1-5, with 8 bases lining up with TRBD1. With 6 bases clipped from V and 3 bases from J, the junction kept 7 bases outside the gene matches. From germline, CDR1 is SNHLY and CDR2 FYNNEI. This CDR3 comprises 15 residues. Filled out from reference TRBV2 and TRBJ1-5, the complete variable domain reads EPEVTQTPSHQVTQMGQEVILRCVPISNHLYFYWYRQILGQKVEFLVSFYNNEISEKSEIFDDQFSVERPDGSNFTLKIRSTKLEDSAMYFCASRTGQAINQPQHFGDGTRLSIL.

J is TRBJ2-5 and V is TRBV5-4, with a possible D match to TRBD1 (6 bases). Trimming left V 4 bases short and J 2 bases short, with 15 bases between. There are 15 residues in the CDR3. Germline CDR1 SGHNT, CDR2 YYREEE (reference sequence). The CDR3 sequence: CASSDRDTLQETQYF. For the CDR3, the DNA is TGTGCCAGCAGCGACCGGGACACTCTTCAAGAGACCCAGTACTTC. Full variable domain (outside the CDR3, taken from reference TRBV5-4 and TRBJ2-5): ETGVTQSPTHLIKTRGQQVTLRCSSQSGHNTVSWYQQALGQGPQFIFQYYREEENGRGNFPPRFSGLQFPNYSSELNVNALELDDSALYLCASSDRDTLQETQYFGPGTRLLVL.

This chain uses TRBV10-3 with TRBJ2-6, with 7 positions matching TRBD1. This CDR3 region has 17 residues. Per germline, CDR1 ENHRY and CDR2 SYGVKD. After removal of 5 bases from V and 0 bases from J, the junction contained 7 bases not matched to a gene. DNA of the CDR3: TGTGCCATCAGTAAGACAGGGCCGAGCTCTGGGGCCAACGTCCTGACTTTC. Translation gives CAISKTGPSSGANVLTF.

The chain has TRBV7-9 and TRBJ1-4; D possibly corresponds to TRBD1 (6 bases). Per the germline V gene, CDR1 is SEHNR and CDR2 is FQNEAQ (reference sequence). V was cut by 6 bases and J by 5 bases, with 16 bases left in between. This CDR3 is 15 amino acids long. CDR3 amino acids: CASRRGAGENEKLFF. Here the CDR3 DNA reads TGTGCCAGCAGACGTGGTGCAGGGGAGAATGAAAAACTGTTTTTT. Together with reference TRBV7-9 and TRBJ1-4, the CDR3 gives the full variable domain: DTGVSQNPRHKITKRGQNVTFRCDPISEHNRLYWYRQTLGQGPEFLTYFQNEAQLEKSRLLSDRFSAERPKGSFSTLEIQRTEQGDSAMYLCASRRGAGENEKLFFGSGTQLSVL.

The chain recombines TRBV25-1 with TRBJ1-6; 7 nucleotides line up with TRBD1. The trim removed 6 bases at V and 7 bases at J, leaving 6 bases unmatched. The CDR3 has 14 residues. Germline-derived CDR1 and CDR2 are MGHDK and SYGVNS. The CDR3 spells CASRGDSGNSPLHF. CDR3 nucleotides: TGTGCCAGCAGGGGGGACAGTGGAAATTCACCCCTCCACTTT.

The rearrangement joins TRBV5-1 to TRBJ1-1; 8 bases fit TRBD1. V lost 3 bases to trimming and J lost 1 base; unmatched junction nucleotides: 5. There are 15 residues in the CDR3. Germline V CDR1 and CDR2: SGHRS, YFSETQ. CDR3 nucleotides: TGCGCCAGCAGCTCAGGGGGCGCGGGGAACACTGAAGCTTTCTTT. Encoded protein: CASSSGGAGNTEAFF.

This sequence joins TRBV29-1 and TRBJ1-6; 10 nucleotides match TRBD1. The trim removed 4 bases at V and 5 bases at J, leaving 8 bases unmatched. Germline values: CDR1 SQVTM, CDR2 ANQGSEA. The CDR3 loop spans 16 amino acids. CDR3: CSVVTGDRGNNSPLHF. CDR3 nucleotides: TGCAGCGTTGTTACGGGGGACAGGGGAAATAATTCACCCCTCCACTTT.

A few counts support this clone. The CDR3 region is CASSLGRPGSNQPQHF. The DNA for the CDR3 is TGTGCCAGCAGTTTAGGCAGACCAGGTAGCAATCAGCCCCAGCATTTT. The chain combines TRBV27 with TRBJ1-5; unclear D gene. Trimming stripped 2 bases from V and 0 bases from J, with 11 bases between. The CDR3 consists of 16 residues. Germline-derived CDR1 and CDR2 are MNHEY and SMNVEV (reference sequence).

This chain joins TRBV5-6 and TRBJ2-7; no firm D call. The CDR3 loop spans 13 amino acids. CDR1 and CDR2 from the germline V gene are SGHDT and YYEEEE. Trimming took 0 bases from V and 1 from J, leaving 5 bases between them. In DNA, the CDR3 is TGTGCCAGCAGCTTGGGGGCATCCTACGAGCAGTACTTC. Residues: CASSLGASYEQYF.

The J gene is TRBJ2-7, the V gene TRBV5-1, with 8 bases fitting TRBD1. The V gene end was trimmed by 6 bases and the J gene end by 0 bases; junction bases not matched to a gene: 5. Germline CDR1 and CDR2: SGHRS and YFSETQ. CDR3 length: 14 amino acids. Written as DNA, the CDR3 is TGCGCCAGCACCGACAGGGGCCTCTCCTACGAGCAGTACTTC. This gives the protein CASTDRGLSYEQYF.

V and J are TRBV7-8 and TRBJ1-2; tentatively, D is TRBD1 (5 bases). Germline CDR1 reads SGHVS; CDR2 reads FQNEAQ. CDR3 length: 13 amino acids. The V end lost 5 bases, the J end lost 5 bases, and 12 bases lay between the germline ends. The CDR3 nucleotides are TGTGCCAGCAGCCCGGGGGTTATTTATGGCTACACCTTC. Residues: CASSPGVIYGYTF.

V is TRBV19 and J is TRBJ2-1; 11 positions match TRBD2. Germline assignment: CDR1 LNHDA and CDR2 SQIVND (reference sequence). The J segment lost 9 bases and the V segment lost 3 bases, leaving 7 bases of the junction unmatched. The CDR3 contains 15 residues. The DNA of the CDR3 is TGTGCCAGTAGTATTTTTAGCGGGGGGGCCGGTGAGCAGTTCTTC. Amino acid sequence: CASSIFSGGAGEQFF.

The CDR3 bases are TGTGCCAGTAGTAGCCCGGGACAGTTCTCCTACGAGCAGTACTTC. Encoded protein: CASSSPGQFSYEQYF. J is TRBJ2-7 and V is TRBV19; 7 nucleotides match TRBD1. In germline, CDR1 is LNHDA, CDR2 SQIVND (reference sequence). The length of the CDR3 is 15 residues. The V and J ends lost 4 bases and 0 bases, in that order; junction bases with no gene match: 6.

The chain employs TRBV29-1 and TRBJ2-7, with a tentative D call TRBD2 (7 bases). Trimming removed 7 bases from V and 4 bases from J, with 11 bases in between. The CDR3 is made up of 11 amino acids. CDR1 is SQVTM and CDR2 is ANQGSEA in the germline V gene. The CDR3 region has the DNA TGCAGCGGGGGGGGCGGGTACGAGCAGTACTTC. As protein: CSGGGGYEQYF.

This chain connects TRBV7-9 to TRBJ2-3, with D perhaps assigned TRBD1 or TRBD2 (5 bases each). The germline CDR1 and CDR2 sequences are SEHNR and FQNEAQ (reference sequence). The germline V and J ends were trimmed by 4 bases and 1 base, with 12 bases remaining between them. The CDR3 runs to 15 residues. DNA for the CDR3: TGTGCCAGCAGCTCCCTTCGGGGCCGCACAGATACGCAGTATTTT. It is translated as CASSSLRGRTDTQYF.

There are a few counts of this clone. V usage is TRBV6-5 and J usage is TRBJ2-7, with no clear D. Germline lookup yields CDR1 MNHEY and CDR2 SVGAGI. Deletions cut 2 bases from V and 0 bases from J, with 11 bases between. The CDR3 runs 15 residues. CDR3 protein: CASSYQDDDSYEQYF. In DNA form, the CDR3 reads TGTGCCAGCAGTTACCAGGACGATGACTCCTACGAGCAGTACTTC.

This clone was observed a handful of times. V usage is TRBV6-6 and J usage is TRBJ2-7, with D tentatively TRBD2 (5 bases). Trimming took off 6 bases at V and 3 bases at J, with 6 bases between the two ends. CDR1 is MNHNY, CDR2 SVGAGI, per germline (reference sequence). The CDR3 spans 11 residues. CDR3 bases: TGTGCCAGCAGGGGAGACTACGAGCAGTACTTC. This encodes CASRGDYEQYF.

CDR3 loop: CASSLEFSRGEKLFF. The CDR3 nucleotides are TGTGCCAGCAGCTTAGAATTCTCCCGCGGCGAAAAACTGTTTTTT. This sequence joins TRBV7-8 and TRBJ1-4; D is unresolved. With 1 base removed from V and 8 bases from J, the gap between germline ends came to 14 bases. Per the germline V gene, CDR1 is SGHVS and CDR2 is FQNEAQ. This CDR3 is 15 amino acids long.

The gene calls are TRBV7-2 and TRBJ2-7; no definite D call. Germline V lookup: CDR1 SGHTA, CDR2 FQGNSA. This CDR3 contains 13 residues. V lost 1 base and J lost 2, with 6 bases in between. The CDR3 DNA reads TGTGCCAGCAGCTTAGAGCCTGCCTACGAGCAGTACTTC. Its translation is CASSLEPAYEQYF.

V usage is TRBV6-1 and J usage is TRBJ1-5; 11 nucleotides match TRBD1. Germline lookup yields CDR1 MNHNS and CDR2 SASEGT. Losses at the gene ends were 6 bases for V and 4 bases for J; bases not matched to a gene: 2. The CDR3 is 14 amino acids. The CDR3 loop reads CASRGTGGNQPQHF. The CDR3 DNA is TGTGCCAGCAGAGGGACAGGGGGGAATCAGCCCCAGCATTTT.

CDR3 protein: CASSPSTGYRTYEQYF. Written as DNA, the CDR3 is TGTGCCAGCAGCCCCTCGACAGGGTATCGAACCTACGAGCAGTACTTC. The gene calls are TRBV7-9 and TRBJ2-7, with TRBD1 matching over 7 bases. Trimming removed 5 bases from V and 2 bases from J; junction bases left unmatched: 12. The CDR3 is 16 residues long. Looked up from germline, CDR1 is SEHNR and CDR2 is FQNEAQ (reference sequence).

V and J are TRBV19 and TRBJ2-3, with D unclear. V was shortened by 6 bases and J by 2 bases, with 12 bases between the two germline ends. Per germline, CDR1 LNHDA and CDR2 SQIVND (reference sequence). The CDR3 extends over 14 amino acids. The CDR3 reads CASRVGKSTDTQYF. CDR3 in DNA: TGTGCCAGTAGGGTCGGCAAATCCACAGATACGCAGTATTTT.